This is a list of T cell receptor beta chains from one sample in a study of T cell repertoires in cytomegalovirus infection. From the reads, TCRdb called clonotypes with MiXCR, one entry per CDR3 protein. Among 95,000 to 150,000 distinct CDR3 sequences, more than 30% were seen once, and the ten largest hold 58%. For these receptors, no antigen is known. Sequenced material: CD8+ T cells from cultured PBMCs, taken from culture after CMV antigen stimulation. These receptors were obtained from a human donor in good health (CMV status not recorded). Some clones in this sample may be carry-over from other donors' samples. CDR3s include the opening cysteine and the closing phenylalanine or tryptophan. The order of the fields is clone size, J gene, D gene, V gene, CDR3 DNA, CDR3 protein. D genes are given only for firm matches. The size field is filled for only some rows; it gives once, few, many or a size class.

clone size: few
J gene: TRBJ1-3
D gene: NA
V gene: TRBV7-9
CDR3 DNA: TGTGCCAGCAGCTTAGGACCACCGACCTCTGGAAACACCATATATTTT
CDR3 protein: CASSLGPPTSGNTIYF

clone size: few
J gene: TRBJ2-5
D gene: NA
V gene: TRBV7-8
CDR3 DNA: TGTGCCAGCAGCTTGGGGGTCAGGGCGGAGACCCAGTACTTC
CDR3 protein: CASSLGVRAETQYF

clone size: NA
J gene: TRBJ1-2
D gene: NA
V gene: TRBV2
CDR3 DNA: TGTGCCAGCAGGGGGACGGTATATGGCTACACCTTC
CDR3 protein: CASRGTVYGYTF

clone size: few
J gene: TRBJ2-6
D gene: TRBD1
V gene: TRBV6-2/TRBV6-3
CDR3 DNA: TGTGCCAGCAGTCATCGGGACAGGGGGCTTGGGGCCAACGTCCTGACTTTC
CDR3 protein: CASSHRDRGLGANVLTF

clone size: many
J gene: TRBJ2-5
D gene: NA
V gene: TRBV7-6
CDR3 DNA: TGTGCCAGCAGCTTAGCCTCTCGTCAAGAGACCCAGTACTTC
CDR3 protein: CASSLASRQETQYF

clone size: NA
J gene: TRBJ2-1
D gene: TRBD1
V gene: TRBV12-3/TRBV12-4
CDR3 DNA: TGTGCCATCAGACAGGGGGCTTACAATGAGCAGTTCTTC
CDR3 protein: CAIRQGAYNEQFF

clone size: NA
J gene: TRBJ1-1
D gene: NA
V gene: TRBV7-6
CDR3 DNA: TGTGCCAGCAGCTTAGCGACACTTGCCCTCTTGAACACTGAAGCTTTCTTT
CDR3 protein: CASSLATLALLNTEAFF

clone size: NA
J gene: TRBJ1-3
D gene: NA
V gene: TRBV7-6
CDR3 DNA: TGTGCCAGCAGCTTAGGCTTTCTTGGAAACACCATATATTTT
CDR3 protein: CASSLGFLGNTIYF

clone size: NA
J gene: TRBJ2-3
D gene: NA
V gene: TRBV20-1
CDR3 DNA: TGCAGTGCTAGAGTAGTAGGGATAAGAATGGATTCAGATACGCAGTATTTT
CDR3 protein: CSARVVGIRMDSDTQYF

clone size: few
J gene: TRBJ2-5
D gene: NA
V gene: TRBV6-5
CDR3 DNA: TGTGCCAGCAGTTACTCGAGGGGCCAAGAGACCCAGTACTTC
CDR3 protein: CASSYSRGQETQYF

clone size: NA
J gene: TRBJ1-1
D gene: NA
V gene: TRBV6-5
CDR3 DNA: TGTGCCAGCAGTTATTTGGGGTTGGCTTTCTTT
CDR3 protein: CASSYLGLAFF

clone size: few
J gene: TRBJ2-2
D gene: NA
V gene: TRBV25-1
CDR3 DNA: TGTGCCAGCAGTTCTGCAGGGACCGGGGAGCTGTTTTTT
CDR3 protein: CASSSAGTGELFF

clone size: many
J gene: TRBJ1-1
D gene: TRBD1
V gene: TRBV6-8
CDR3 DNA: TGTGCCAGCAGTTACTCCGGACAGGGGAACACTGAAGCTTTCTTT
CDR3 protein: CASSYSGQGNTEAFF

clone size: NA
J gene: TRBJ2-3
D gene: NA
V gene: TRBV27
CDR3 DNA: TGTGCCAGCAGTTTACAGGGTCAGGGTGCAGATACGCAGTATTTT
CDR3 protein: CASSLQGQGADTQYF

clone size: many
J gene: TRBJ2-3
D gene: TRBD2
V gene: TRBV7-6
CDR3 DNA: TGTGCCAGCAGCTCGTTAGCGGGGGAAACAGATACGCAGTATTTT
CDR3 protein: CASSSLAGETDTQYF

clone size: NA
J gene: TRBJ2-1
D gene: NA
V gene: TRBV7-6
CDR3 DNA: TGTGCCAGCCTGACAGACAACTACAATGAGCAGTTCTTC
CDR3 protein: CASLTDNYNEQFF

clone size: NA
J gene: TRBJ1-2
D gene: NA
V gene: TRBV29-1
CDR3 DNA: TGCAGCGTTGCTCGAAGTGACGGCTACACCTTC
CDR3 protein: CSVARSDGYTF

clone size: NA
J gene: TRBJ1-5
D gene: NA
V gene: TRBV12-3/TRBV12-4
CDR3 DNA: TGTGCCAGCAGTTTGGAGGATCAGCCCCAGCATTTT
CDR3 protein: CASSLEDQPQHF

clone size: NA
J gene: TRBJ2-7
D gene: TRBD1
V gene: TRBV28
CDR3 DNA: TGTGCCAGCAGCCCGCCGGGACAGGGGTGGTCCGAGCAGTACTTC
CDR3 protein: CASSPPGQGWSEQYF

clone size: few
J gene: TRBJ2-3
D gene: TRBD1
V gene: TRBV27
CDR3 DNA: TGTGCCAGCAGTTTATCGATAGGACAGGGCCATACGCAGTATTTT
CDR3 protein: CASSLSIGQGHTQYF

clone size: few
J gene: TRBJ2-2
D gene: NA
V gene: TRBV28
CDR3 DNA: TGTGCCAGCCACGCAGGGCGGGGCACCGGGGAGCTGTTTTTT
CDR3 protein: CASHAGRGTGELFF

clone size: NA
J gene: TRBJ2-1
D gene: NA
V gene: TRBV20-1
CDR3 DNA: TGCAGTGCTAGACCGTACCGTGGCTCCTACAATGAGCAGTTCTTC
CDR3 protein: CSARPYRGSYNEQFF

clone size: NA
J gene: TRBJ2-3
D gene: NA
V gene: TRBV5-6
CDR3 DNA: TGTGCCAGCAGCTACGGGTCCCAGGATACGCAGTATTTT
CDR3 protein: CASSYGSQDTQYF

clone size: few
J gene: TRBJ2-1
D gene: TRBD2
V gene: TRBV7-8
CDR3 DNA: TGTGCCAGCAGCCCCCTAGCGGGGGGGCCGGGTGAGCAGTTCTTC
CDR3 protein: CASSPLAGGPGEQFF

clone size: NA
J gene: TRBJ1-1
D gene: TRBD1
V gene: TRBV19
CDR3 DNA: TGTGCCAGTAACCCCGGGACAGAGAACACTGAAGCTTTCTTT
CDR3 protein: CASNPGTENTEAFF

clone size: NA
J gene: TRBJ2-4
D gene: TRBD1
V gene: TRBV9
CDR3 DNA: TGTGCCAGCAGCTCCCCTGGGACAGGGCTGGGCAAAAACATTCAGTACTTC
CDR3 protein: CASSSPGTGLGKNIQYF

clone size: NA
J gene: TRBJ2-3
D gene: TRBD1
V gene: TRBV4-1
CDR3 DNA: TGCGCCAGCAGCCAAGTCCAGGGGGCTGGAGATACGCAGTATTTT
CDR3 protein: CASSQVQGAGDTQYF

clone size: NA
J gene: TRBJ1-3
D gene: NA
V gene: TRBV7-2
CDR3 DNA: TGTGCCAGCAGCTTAAGTGGGGCGCGGGGAAACACCATATATTTT
CDR3 protein: CASSLSGARGNTIYF

clone size: many
J gene: TRBJ2-3
D gene: TRBD2
V gene: TRBV6-2/TRBV6-3
CDR3 DNA: TGTGCCAGCAACGCGGGGGGGACAGATACGCAGTATTTT
CDR3 protein: CASNAGGTDTQYF

clone size: NA
J gene: TRBJ2-7
D gene: NA
V gene: TRBV10-3
CDR3 DNA: TGTGCCATCAGTGAGAGCCGGCAGACGACGTACGAGCAGTACTTC
CDR3 protein: CAISESRQTTYEQYF

clone size: few
J gene: TRBJ1-5
D gene: NA
V gene: TRBV7-2
CDR3 DNA: TGTGCCAGCAGCCCACGGATCAATCAGCCCCAGCATTTT
CDR3 protein: CASSPRINQPQHF

clone size: NA
J gene: TRBJ2-1
D gene: TRBD1
V gene: TRBV28
CDR3 DNA: TGTGCCACAGAGAGGGGCAGGGGGATTGGTGAGCAGTTCTTC
CDR3 protein: CATERGRGIGEQFF

clone size: medium-sized
J gene: TRBJ1-6
D gene: NA
V gene: TRBV20-1
CDR3 DNA: TGCAGTGCTAGAGATTTCGGGGACTCCTATAATTCACCCCTCCACTTT
CDR3 protein: CSARDFGDSYNSPLHF

clone size: NA
J gene: TRBJ2-7
D gene: TRBD2
V gene: TRBV6-1
CDR3 DNA: TGTGCCAGCCCGGGACTATCCTCCTACGAGCAGTACTTC
CDR3 protein: CASPGLSSYEQYF

clone size: NA
J gene: TRBJ2-7
D gene: NA
V gene: TRBV29-1
CDR3 DNA: TGCAGCGTTGGTTCTGGGAGCGAGCAGTACTTC
CDR3 protein: CSVGSGSEQYF